Listed below are T cell receptor beta chains from one sample, sequenced in a study of T cells in Graves' hyperthyroidism and ophthalmopathy. TCRdb reprocessed the multiplex PCR reads via MiXCR and lists one record per CDR3 protein. The table lists roughly 380,000 distinct CDR3 sequences, 11% to 15% of them singletons. The material sequenced was blood. The receptors shown here come from a woman aged 60-75 years with Graves' hyperthyroidism. The CDR3 runs from the conserved cysteine through the conserved F or W. Fields, in order: CDR3 protein, CDR3 DNA, clone size, D gene, V gene, J gene. D genes are given only for firm matches. Rows may omit the clone size; those that give it use once, few, many or a size class.

CDR3: CASSPELAAEGYNEQFF
DNA: TGTGCCAGCAGTCCAGAGCTAGCGGCCGAAGGATACAATGAGCAGTTCTTC
size: many
D: TRBD2
V: TRBV12-3/TRBV12-4
J: TRBJ2-1

CDR3: CASRTGGLNTEAFF
DNA: TGCGCCAGCAGAACAGGGGGCCTGAACACTGAAGCTTTCTTT
size: many
D: TRBD1
V: TRBV5-1
J: TRBJ1-1

CDR3: CASRKTGSYEQYF
DNA: TGTGCCAGCAGAAAAACAGGGAGCTACGAGCAGTACTTC
size: many
D: NA
V: TRBV6-1
J: TRBJ2-7

CDR3: CASSTRGRGIGTQYF
DNA: TGTGCCAGCAGTACCAGGGGGCGCGGGATAGGTACGCAGTATTTT
size: many
D: TRBD1
V: TRBV6-1
J: TRBJ2-3

CDR3: CASGLGLSSYEQYF
DNA: TGTGCTAGTGGTTTGGGACTGAGCTCCTACGAGCAGTACTTC
size: NA
D: NA
V: TRBV12-5
J: TRBJ2-7

CDR3: CASRATWDTNTDTQYF
DNA: TGTGCCAGCAGAGCCACCTGGGACACAAACACAGATACGCAGTATTTT
size: many
D: NA
V: TRBV11-1
J: TRBJ2-3

CDR3: CASSYSPGYSNQPQHF
DNA: TGTGCCAGCAGTTACTCGCCCGGGTATAGCAATCAGCCCCAGCATTTT
size: many
D: NA
V: TRBV6-6
J: TRBJ1-5

CDR3: CASSLHPGLAGGSTDTQYF
DNA: TGTGCCAGCAGCTTGCATCCGGGACTAGCGGGAGGTAGCACAGATACGCAGTATTTT
size: NA
D: TRBD2
V: TRBV7-3
J: TRBJ2-3

CDR3: CSVVWREGSYEQYF
DNA: TGCAGCGTTGTATGGCGGGAGGGCTCGTACGAGCAGTACTTC
size: NA
D: TRBD2
V: TRBV29-1
J: TRBJ2-7

CDR3: CASSIGWGETQYF
DNA: TGTGCCAGTAGTATAGGGTGGGGGGAGACCCAGTACTTC
size: NA
D: NA
V: TRBV19
J: TRBJ2-5

CDR3: CSVVIFLGGRNNNEQFF
DNA: TGCAGCGTCGTCATCTTTTTAGGGGGGCGTAACAACAATGAGCAGTTCTTC
size: NA
D: NA
V: TRBV29-1
J: TRBJ2-1

CDR3: CASQIGGIGSYEQYF
DNA: TGCGCCAGCCAAATAGGGGGCATCGGGTCCTACGAGCAGTACTTC
size: NA
D: TRBD1
V: TRBV5-1
J: TRBJ2-7

CDR3: CVSSEQGSWEQYF
DNA: TGTGTCAGCAGTGAACAGGGTAGTTGGGAGCAGTACTTC
size: NA
D: NA
V: TRBV2
J: TRBJ2-7

CDR3: CASTRPGNEQYF
DNA: TGTGCCAGCACCCGACCTGGGAATGAGCAGTACTTC
size: NA
D: NA
V: TRBV6-2/TRBV6-3
J: TRBJ2-7

CDR3: CASSQAGVGYEQYF
DNA: TGTGCCAGCAGCCAAGCAGGGGTTGGCTACGAGCAGTACTTC
size: many
D: NA
V: TRBV3-1
J: TRBJ2-7

CDR3: CASSSGLAANEQFF
DNA: TGTGCCAGCAGCTCGGGACTAGCGGCCAATGAGCAGTTCTTC
size: many
D: TRBD2
V: TRBV7-2
J: TRBJ2-1

CDR3: CASSRGQGGDGYTF
DNA: TGCGCCAGCAGCCGCGGACAGGGAGGAGATGGCTACACCTTC
size: many
D: TRBD1
V: TRBV5-1
J: TRBJ1-2

CDR3: CASSLNSGTGVGEQFF
DNA: TGCGCCAGCAGCTTGAATTCCGGGACAGGGGTTGGCGAGCAGTTCTTC
size: NA
D: TRBD1
V: TRBV5-1
J: TRBJ2-1

CDR3: CATSRGTSGRRGEQFF
DNA: TGTGCCACCAGCAGAGGCACTAGCGGGAGAAGAGGTGAGCAGTTCTTC
size: many
D: TRBD2
V: TRBV15
J: TRBJ2-1

CDR3: CSAREEHGRGGYEQYF
DNA: TGCAGTGCTAGAGAAGAGCATGGCAGGGGCGGGTACGAGCAGTACTTC
size: few
D: NA
V: TRBV20-1
J: TRBJ2-7

CDR3: CASSYRDSSLRDEQFF
DNA: TGTGCCAGCAGCTACCGGGACAGTTCCCTGAGGGATGAGCAGTTCTTC
size: many
D: TRBD1
V: TRBV5-6
J: TRBJ2-1

CDR3: CASSLAPSGREQFF
DNA: TGTGCCAGCAGCTTAGCGCCTAGCGGGAGGGAGCAGTTCTTC
size: NA
D: TRBD2
V: TRBV7-9
J: TRBJ2-1

CDR3: CASSYGDYRTYEQYF
DNA: TGCGCCAGCAGCTATGGAGACTACCGAACCTACGAGCAGTACTTC
size: many
D: NA
V: TRBV5-1
J: TRBJ2-7

CDR3: CSATPGRDTEAFF
DNA: TGCAGTGCGACCCCAGGCAGGGACACTGAAGCTTTCTTT
size: NA
D: NA
V: TRBV20-1
J: TRBJ1-1

CDR3: CASSLGTGGGNSPLHF
DNA: TGTGCCAGCAGCCTTGGGACAGGGGGCGGAAATTCACCCCTCCACTTT
size: once
D: TRBD1
V: TRBV2
J: TRBJ1-6

CDR3: CSAVGDLNQPQHF
DNA: TGCAGTGCAGTAGGGGACCTGAATCAGCCCCAGCATTTT
size: NA
D: NA
V: TRBV20-1
J: TRBJ1-5

CDR3: CASSRWVVATEAFF
DNA: TGTGCCAGCAGCAGGTGGGTGGTTGCCACTGAAGCTTTCTTT
size: many
D: NA
V: TRBV5-8
J: TRBJ1-1

CDR3: CASRVSRRGLNPILNTEAFF
DNA: TGTGCCAGCAGGGTTAGTCGGAGGGGGCTGAACCCAATCTTGAACACTGAAGCTTTCTTT
size: many
D: TRBD1
V: TRBV7-9
J: TRBJ1-1

CDR3: CASSSRQGPNTGELFF
DNA: TGTGCCAGCAGTTCCCGACAGGGCCCCAACACCGGGGAGCTGTTTTTT
size: many
D: TRBD1
V: TRBV6-1
J: TRBJ2-2

CDR3: CATSDPRAGYNEQFF
DNA: TGTGCCACCAGTGACCCTCGAGCGGGATACAATGAGCAGTTCTTC
size: NA
D: TRBD2
V: TRBV24-1
J: TRBJ2-1

CDR3: CASSQDRWTVTYEQYF
DNA: TGTGCCAGCAGCCAAGATCGTTGGACTGTAACCTACGAGCAGTACTTC
size: many
D: NA
V: TRBV3-1
J: TRBJ2-7

CDR3: CASSPSIRGQSPLHF
DNA: TGTGCCAGCAGCCCAAGTATCAGGGGGCAATCACCCCTCCACTTT
size: many
D: TRBD1
V: TRBV7-9
J: TRBJ1-6

CDR3: CSARPFDRGVDNEQFF
DNA: TGCAGTGCTAGACCCTTCGATCGCGGGGTTGACAATGAGCAGTTCTTC
size: NA
D: NA
V: TRBV20-1
J: TRBJ2-1

CDR3: CSARDGGGVTEAFF
DNA: TGCAGTGCTAGAGATGGGGGAGGGGTCACTGAAGCTTTCTTT
size: few
D: NA
V: TRBV20-1
J: TRBJ1-1

CDR3: CASSLHLVPRETQYF
DNA: TGTGCCAGCAGCTTACATCTGGTCCCTCGAGAGACCCAGTACTTC
size: few
D: NA
V: TRBV7-3
J: TRBJ2-5

CDR3: CASSEYKLAPSSYEQYF
DNA: TGTGCCAGCAGTGAATATAAGTTGGCGCCTAGCTCCTACGAGCAGTACTTC
size: many
D: NA
V: TRBV25-1
J: TRBJ2-7

CDR3: CASSDLASTDTQYF
DNA: TGTGCCAGCAGTGATTTGGCTAGCACAGATACGCAGTATTTT
size: many
D: NA
V: TRBV2
J: TRBJ2-3

CDR3: CASSVRDEQFF
DNA: TGTGCCAGTTCCGTTCGTGATGAGCAGTTCTTC
size: many
D: NA
V: TRBV6-2/TRBV6-3
J: TRBJ2-1

CDR3: CASSFAGLADNEQFF
DNA: TGTGCCAGCAGCTTCGCTGGACTAGCGGACAATGAGCAGTTCTTC
size: NA
D: TRBD2
V: TRBV11-2
J: TRBJ2-1

CDR3: CASSGLAGGREQFF
DNA: TGTGCCAGCAGCGGACTAGCGGGAGGGCGCGAGCAGTTCTTC
size: many
D: TRBD2
V: TRBV7-8
J: TRBJ2-1

CDR3: CSASGRGDTQYF
DNA: TGCAGTGCTAGCGGGAGGGGGGATACGCAGTATTTT
size: many
D: TRBD2
V: TRBV20-1
J: TRBJ2-3

CDR3: CASSQKPGQGAFSPLHF
DNA: TGTGCCAGCAGCCAAAAACCGGGACAGGGGGCTTTTTCACCCCTCCACTTT
size: many
D: TRBD1
V: TRBV3-1
J: TRBJ1-6

CDR3: CASSLPGAGANVLTF
DNA: TGCGCCAGCAGCTTGCCCGGGGCCGGGGCCAACGTCCTGACTTTC
size: many
D: NA
V: TRBV5-1
J: TRBJ2-6

CDR3: CATSRTLAGGAEGYTF
DNA: TGTGCCACCAGCAGAACTCTCGCAGGGGGCGCGGAAGGCTACACCTTC
size: many
D: TRBD1
V: TRBV15
J: TRBJ1-2

CDR3: CASSELPWTSGGGTGELFF
DNA: TGTGCCAGCAGTGAACTCCCGTGGACTAGCGGGGGGGGCACCGGGGAGCTGTTTTTT
size: NA
D: TRBD2
V: TRBV25-1
J: TRBJ2-2

CDR3: CSARDVLDSTNEQFF
DNA: TGCAGTGCTAGAGATGTTTTGGACTCCACCAATGAGCAGTTCTTC
size: many
D: NA
V: TRBV20-1
J: TRBJ2-1

CDR3: CASSTGFGELFF
DNA: TGTGCCAGCAGCACAGGGTTCGGGGAGCTGTTTTTT
size: NA
D: NA
V: TRBV3-1
J: TRBJ2-2

CDR3: CASSFAPRLAGEQYF
DNA: TGTGCCAGCAGCTTTGCCCCAAGACTAGCGGGAGAGCAGTACTTC
size: NA
D: TRBD2
V: TRBV7-9
J: TRBJ2-7

CDR3: CSAPDRASEKLFF
DNA: TGCAGTGCTCCCGACAGGGCCTCGGAAAAACTGTTTTTT
size: many
D: TRBD1
V: TRBV20-1
J: TRBJ1-4

CDR3: CASSQIGTDPGELFF
DNA: TGTGCCAGCAGCCAAATAGGGACCGACCCCGGGGAGCTGTTTTTT
size: NA
D: NA
V: TRBV14
J: TRBJ2-2

CDR3: CASGLVMSAPQPQHF
DNA: TGTGCTAGTGGTTTGGTAATGTCGGCTCCTCAGCCCCAGCATTTT
size: many
D: NA
V: TRBV12-5
J: TRBJ1-5

CDR3: CASNAGGTDTQYF
DNA: TGCGCCAGCAACGCGGGAGGGACAGATACGCAGTATTTT
size: few
D: TRBD2
V: TRBV10-2
J: TRBJ2-3

CDR3: CASRSPSGKYEQYF
DNA: TGTGCCAGCAGATCCCCTAGCGGGAAGTACGAGCAGTACTTC
size: NA
D: TRBD2
V: TRBV28
J: TRBJ2-7

CDR3: CASSLTGSNTGELFF
DNA: TGTGCCAGCAGTTTGACAGGTTCGAACACCGGGGAGCTGTTTTTT
size: few
D: NA
V: TRBV12-3/TRBV12-4
J: TRBJ2-2

CDR3: CATSGTRGRAYNEQFF
DNA: TGTGCCACCAGTGGGACAAGGGGGAGGGCCTACAATGAGCAGTTCTTC
size: many
D: NA
V: TRBV24-1
J: TRBJ2-1

CDR3: CAWKTGWATEAFF
DNA: TGTGCCTGGAAAACAGGGTGGGCCACTGAAGCTTTCTTT
size: many
D: NA
V: TRBV30
J: TRBJ1-1

CDR3: CASSLSWDTRYNEQFF
DNA: TGTGCCAGCAGCTTATCGTGGGACACGAGATACAATGAGCAGTTCTTC
size: many
D: NA
V: TRBV11-1
J: TRBJ2-1

CDR3: CASSRGDTYYNEQFF
DNA: TGCGCCAGCAGTCGAGGGGATACCTACTACAATGAGCAGTTCTTC
size: many
D: NA
V: TRBV5-1
J: TRBJ2-1

CDR3: CASSLWHLNTGELFF
DNA: TGTGCCAGCAGCTTATGGCACCTGAACACCGGGGAGCTGTTTTTT
size: NA
D: NA
V: TRBV7-2
J: TRBJ2-2